This is a list of T cell receptor beta chains from one sample in a study of T cell changes during pregnancy in multiple sclerosis. TCRdb's table, derived via immunoSEQ multiplex PCR, lists solely in-frame clones and lacks some. The table lists fewer than 15,000 clones, roughly 90% of them singletons. The input for sequencing was CD8+ T cells from peripheral blood mononuclear cells, taken in the first trimester of pregnancy. These receptor sequences come from a female donor with multiple sclerosis, enrolled in a pregnancy study. The CDR3 runs from the conserved cysteine through the conserved F or W. The D gene is left open where the match is weak. Rows give clone size only sometimes, using once, few, many, or a class for an expanded clone.

J gene,clone size,V gene,D gene,CDR3 DNA,CDR3 protein
TRBJ2-7,.,TRBV27,.,TGTGCCAGCAGTTTCACAGGGAGTGAGCAGTACTTC,CASSFTGSEQYF
TRBJ2-7,.,TRBV5-8,TRBD1,TGTGCCAGCAGCCTCTGGACAGGGAAGCGCGAGCAGTACTTC,CASSLWTGKREQYF
TRBJ2-1,.,TRBV28,.,TGTGCCAGCAGTTTTACAAACAATGAGCAGTTCTTC,CASSFTNNEQFF
TRBJ2-1,medium-sized,TRBV6-1,.,TGTGCCAGCAGTGAGGAAGCGGGTGGGGGTCCTTCGAATGAGCAGTTCTTC,CASSEEAGGGPSNEQFF
TRBJ1-1,.,TRBV11-2,TRBD1,TGTGCCAGCAGCGCCCACGTCGGGGGACAGGGACCAGCTTTCTTT,CASSAHVGGQGPAFF
TRBJ1-2,.,TRBV27,TRBD1,TGTGCCAGCTACCCGACAGGGGGCGCGGGCTATGGCTACACCTTC,CASYPTGGAGYGYTF
TRBJ2-7,.,TRBV27,TRBD2,TGTGCCAGCAGTTTTTTCCACGGGGCGGGAGGCGAGCAGTACTTC,CASSFFHGAGGEQYF
TRBJ2-6,.,TRBV6-1,.,TGTGCCAGCAGTGTCCAACAGGGAGACGGGGCCAACGTCCTGACTTTC,CASSVQQGDGANVLTF
TRBJ2-7,.,TRBV27,TRBD1,TGTGCCAGCAGTTTTCTTGGACAGGGACTCTACGAGCAGTACTTC,CASSFLGQGLYEQYF
TRBJ2-1,.,TRBV29-1,.,TGCAGCGTTGAGGGAATAAAGCGGGCTGACTACAATGAGCAGTTCTTC,CSVEGIKRADYNEQFF
TRBJ2-3,.,TRBV11-2,.,TGTGCCAGCAGCTTTGGCGGAGAAAGCACAGATACGCAGTATTTT,CASSFGGESTDTQYF
TRBJ2-5,.,TRBV4-1,.,TGCGCCAGCAGCCAAGGGGGGGCGGGGGCCCTCCAAGAGACCCAGTACTTC,CASSQGGAGALQETQYF
TRBJ2-7,.,TRBV28,.,TGTGCCAGCAGGGGGAGGTACGAGCAGTACTTC,CASRGRYEQYF
TRBJ2-7,.,TRBV7-6,.,TGTGCCAGCAGCCTCGGGTCTCCATTGGACGAGCAGTACTTC,CASSLGSPLDEQYF
TRBJ1-2,.,TRBV13,TRBD1,TGTGCCAGCAGCCCAGGGGGCGAAGAGGGCCTATATGGCTACACCTTC,CASSPGGEEGLYGYTF
TRBJ2-5,few,TRBV6-1,.,TGTGCCAGCACCGAACGGACTGAAGAGACCCAGTACTTC,CASTERTEETQYF
TRBJ1-2,.,TRBV4-3,.,TGCGCCAGCAGCCAAGAGTTAGGGGATGGGCTCTATGGCTACACCTTC,CASSQELGDGLYGYTF
TRBJ1-1,.,TRBV6-5,TRBD1,TGTGCCAGCAGTTTACACCCCACAGGGGCGAACACTGAAGCTTTCTTT,CASSLHPTGANTEAFF
TRBJ1-2,.,TRBV9,TRBD1,TGTGCCAGCAGCGGCTACAGGGGCAGCGCCTATGGCTACACCTTC,CASSGYRGSAYGYTF
TRBJ2-7,.,TRBV19,TRBD1,TGTGCCAGTAGTATAGTAGGGACAGGGACCTACGAGCAGTACTTC,CASSIVGTGTYEQYF
TRBJ1-2,few,TRBV11-2,.,TGTGCCAGCAGCTCCGGAAGGGAGGGCTACACCTTC,CASSSGREGYTF
TRBJ2-5,once,TRBV7-8,TRBD1,TGTGCCAGCAGCTCCTATCGGGACAGGCCCCAAGAGACCCAGTACTTC,CASSSYRDRPQETQYF
TRBJ2-7,.,TRBV19,.,TGTGCCAGTAGTATGGGGCAACACACCTACGAGCAGTACTTC,CASSMGQHTYEQYF
TRBJ2-5,.,TRBV27,.,TGTGCCAGCAAGATCGTACAGGGTGCCAGGGAGACCCAGTACTTC,CASKIVQGARETQYF
TRBJ2-1,.,TRBV6-4,TRBD2,TGTGCCAGCAGCGATGACCCTAGCGGGGGGTCCCAGCAGTTCTTC,CASSDDPSGGSQQFF
TRBJ2-1,.,TRBV9,TRBD2,TGTGCCAGCAGCGCCACTAGCGGGGTCCCCTACAATGAGCAGTTCTTC,CASSATSGVPYNEQFF
TRBJ1-1,.,TRBV29-1,.,TGCAGCGCCATGGTCAGGCCGAACACTGAAGCTTTCTTT,CSAMVRPNTEAFF
TRBJ2-3,few,TRBV4-3,.,TGCGCCAGCAGCCCCTCGGCCCAGCGGGCTCCCGATACGCAGTATTTT,CASSPSAQRAPDTQYF
TRBJ1-1,.,TRBV9,.,TGTGCCAGCAGCGTAGCTCCAGGGTTGAACACTGAAGCTTTCTTT,CASSVAPGLNTEAFF
TRBJ2-3,.,TRBV27,.,TGTGCCAGCAGTCACTCGGGGGCAGATACGCAGTATTTT,CASSHSGADTQYF
TRBJ2-7,once,TRBV2,.,TGTGCCAGCGAACAGGGATACTCCTACGAGCAGTACTTC,CASEQGYSYEQYF
TRBJ1-1,.,TRBV5-1,.,TGCGCCAGCAGCTTGGCGTATCCGAGTGGGCACACTGAAGCTTTCTTT,CASSLAYPSGHTEAFF
TRBJ1-1,.,TRBV4-3,TRBD1,TGCGCCAGCAGCCAAGAGATAGGGGGCATTTTGGACACTGAAGCTTTCTTT,CASSQEIGGILDTEAFF
TRBJ1-5,.,TRBV19,.,TGTGCCAGTAGTTACGGTAGCAATCAGCCCCAGCATTTT,CASSYGSNQPQHF
TRBJ1-5,.,TRBV4-1,TRBD1,TGCGCCAGCAGCCCCGGGACAGGGGGCAACAATCAGCCCCAGCATTTT,CASSPGTGGNNQPQHF
TRBJ2-3,.,TRBV19,TRBD1,TGTGCCAGTAGTATGGCCTATTGGGACAGTTCTAGCACAGATACGCAGTATTTT,CASSMAYWDSSSTDTQYF
TRBJ2-5,.,TRBV9,.,TGTGCCAGCAGCGTAGGGATAAATCGGGTCGAGACCCAGTACTTC,CASSVGINRVETQYF
TRBJ2-5,.,TRBV11-2,.,TGTGCCAGCAGCTTAGCCCCGGGGACCCAGTACTTC,CASSLAPGTQYF
TRBJ1-2,.,TRBV11-3,TRBD1,TGTGCCAGCCCCCCGGGGACAGCCTATGGCTACACCTTC,CASPPGTAYGYTF
TRBJ2-1,.,TRBV2,TRBD2,TGTGCCAGCAGTGAATTAGGGGCGGGACTAGCGGGGGGTAGCTCCTACAATGAGCAGTTCTTC,CASSELGAGLAGGSSYNEQFF
TRBJ1-4,.,TRBV30,TRBD1,TGTGCCTGGAGTGTAGGGACAGTGAATGAAAAACTGTTTTTT,CAWSVGTVNEKLFF
TRBJ1-2,.,TRBV9,TRBD1,TGTGCCAGCAGCGCGGGCTGGGGGACAGGCGAAAACTATGGCTACACCTTC,CASSAGWGTGENYGYTF
TRBJ2-7,.,TRBV6-1,.,TGTGCCAGCAGTGTCGCCGAGGAGGGCTACGAGCAGTACTTC,CASSVAEEGYEQYF
TRBJ1-5,.,TRBV27,.,TGTGCCAGCAGCCCGCGCGGGGCTTACGGCAATCAGCCCCAGCATTTT,CASSPRGAYGNQPQHF
TRBJ2-2,.,TRBV27,.,TGTGCCAGCAGTCACGTGGACAGCGACCGTGGAATCACCGGGGAGCTGTTTTTT,CASSHVDSDRGITGELFF
TRBJ2-7,few,TRBV25-1,TRBD1,TGTGCCACCGGGACAGGGGACGAGCAGTACTTC,CATGTGDEQYF
TRBJ2-7,once,TRBV2,.,TGTGCCAGCCTAACAGGGTCCTACGAGCAGTACTTC,CASLTGSYEQYF
TRBJ1-1,.,TRBV11-2,TRBD1,TGTGCCAGCAGCTTAGACGGGACAGGGCTTAACACTGAAGCTTTCTTT,CASSLDGTGLNTEAFF
TRBJ1-2,.,TRBV5-6,.,TGTGCCAGCAGCTTGTTTTCGGGGGATGGCTACACCTTC,CASSLFSGDGYTF
TRBJ2-1,.,TRBV28,TRBD1,TGTGCCAGCAGTTTACCGCGGGGACAGGGGTCTTACCCCAGCTCCTACAATGAGCAGTTCTTC,CASSLPRGQGSYPSSYNEQFF
TRBJ1-4,once,TRBV30,TRBD1,TGTGCCTGGATAAGGGGACAGGCCACCTCTGCAACTAATGAAAAACTGTTTTTT,CAWIRGQATSATNEKLFF
TRBJ1-5,once,TRBV28,.,TGTGCCAGCAGAAATTCGGGAGGCAATCAGCCCCAGCATTTT,CASRNSGGNQPQHF
TRBJ1-1,.,TRBV6-1,TRBD1,TGTGCCAGCAGTGACAGGGGGCACACTGAAGCTTTCTTT,CASSDRGHTEAFF
TRBJ2-4,.,TRBV11-3,.,TGTGCCAGCAGCCCCAGGCGGACATTAGCCAAAAACATTCAGTACTTC,CASSPRRTLAKNIQYF